The TCR beta chain described here comes from a study of blood T cell repertoires in COVID-19. The wider study: COVID-19 samples collected from the United States, Italy and Spain covered acute and convalescent phases. The analysed material was cDNA or gDNA that came from T cells, B-cell-depleted T cells, or PBMCs.

In the study's own analysis: Estimation of nucleated cell counts was performed using reference gene primer amplification. Libraries were prepared by immunoSEQ multiplex PCR; TCRdb keeps only in-frame clonotypes and omits some of them. The V and J calls and clone size were taken over from that table, and D and trimming were inferred from the DNA. The sample gives fewer than 90,000 clones, roughly 75% of which show up once; about 4.2% is in the top ten. Trimming cost V 1 base and J 9 bases, with 10 bases left between them. CDR1 is SGHVS and CDR2 is FQNEAQ in the germline V gene. CDR3 length: 14 amino acids.

This chain uses TRBV7-8 with TRBJ1-6; D is perhaps TRBD1 (6 bases). This TCR derives from a woman aged 45-60 years with acute or convalescent COVID-19. The sequenced sample consisted of peripheral blood. The DNA of the CDR3 is TGTGCCAGCAGCTTAGACAGGGACGGTTCACCCCTCCACTTT. Translation: CASSLDRDGSPLHF.